Shown below are 30 T cell receptor beta chains from a single sample sequenced in a study of T cells in Graves' hyperthyroidism and ophthalmopathy. Amplification of TCR beta CDR3 regions used RNA as the template. HTBI primers were used for first-round RT-PCR of the TCR CDR3. TCRdb recomputed calls from the multiplex PCR reads with MiXCR, one row per CDR3 protein. The data hold hundreds of thousands of distinct CDR3 sequences, with just under 20% observed a single time. The sequenced sample consisted of blood. All receptors derive from a man between 40 and 49 years old with Graves' ophthalmopathy.

This clonotype was seen more than once but under ten times. The J gene is TRBJ1-1, the V gene TRBV6-1; 10 nucleotides match TRBD1. The germline V gene has CDR1 MNHNS and CDR2 SASEGT. After removal of 8 bases from V and 1 base from J, the junction contained 4 bases not matched to a gene. The CDR3 runs 14 residues. In DNA form, the CDR3 reads TGTGCCAGCGGTAGACAGGGGGCGAACACTGAAGCTTTCTTT. It yields the protein CASGRQGANTEAFF.

This clonotype has more than one count but fewer than ten. The chain carries TRBV29-1 and TRBJ2-7; 11 bases line up with TRBD1. The CDR3 consists of 13 residues. The J segment lost 7 bases and the V segment lost 6 bases, leaving 8 bases of the junction unmatched. Germline CDR1 SQVTM, CDR2 ANQGSEA. DNA of the CDR3: TGCAGCGTGAGGACAGGGGGCTATCAAGAGCAGTACTTC. Translating gives CSVRTGGYQEQYF.

The chain couples TRBV27 to TRBJ1-1, with D possibly matching TRBD1 (5 bases). The CDR3 covers 13 residues. V lost 2 bases and J 13 bases, leaving 17 bases between the germline ends. Germline CDR1 reads MNHEY; CDR2 reads SMNVEV (reference sequence). Written as DNA, the CDR3 is TGTGCCAGCAGTTTAACTTGGAGGGACGTAGGTTTCTTT. Translated: CASSLTWRDVGFF.

At least ten counts were recorded for this clonotype. CDR3 coding DNA: TGTGCCAGCAGCTTAAACTTTATGTCGGATGAGCAGTTCTTC. Protein product: CASSLNFMSDEQFF. The chain joins TRBV7-9 to TRBJ2-1; D remains ambiguous. Germline V lookup: CDR1 SEHNR, CDR2 FQNEAQ (reference sequence). Trimming cost V 2 bases and J 8 bases, with 13 bases left between them. CDR3 length equals 14 residues.

This clonotype has just a few counts. The chain carries TRBV20-1 and TRBJ1-2; D unclear. This CDR3 has 12 residues. Germline-derived CDR1 and CDR2 are DFQATT and SNEGSKA (reference sequence). The V end lost 0 bases, the J end lost 10 bases, and 12 bases lay between the germline ends. CDR3 in DNA: TGCAGTGCTAGAGAGGGTGCCAGATCCTACACCTTC. Translating gives CSAREGARSYTF.

In its sample, this clonotype was seen a few times. The rearrangement uses TRBV7-2 and TRBJ2-6; unclear D gene. The CDR3 is 12 residues long. Trimming removed 8 bases at V and 5 bases at J, with 7 bases between. CDR1 is SGHTA, CDR2 FQGNSA, per germline. As DNA, the CDR3 is TGTGCCAGCGGCCCAAGGGCCAACGTCCTGACTTTC. Translation gives CASGPRANVLTF.

This clonotype was observed at least ten times. One end of the junction does not line up with germline, which may come from a read error. The chain has TRBV11-2 and TRBJ2-3; D perhaps matches TRBD2 (6 bases). This CDR3 region has 13 residues. Germline CDR1 is SGHAT and CDR2 is FQNNGV. Here the CDR3 DNA reads TGTGCCAGCTGCTTATTCCGGGGGGATACGCAGTATTTT. The encoded protein is CASCLFRGDTQYF. The variable domain in full, with the rest retrieved from reference TRBV11-2 and TRBJ2-3, is EAGVAQSPRYKIIEKRQSVAFWCNPISGHATLYWYQQILGQGPKLLIQFQNNGVVDDSQLPKDRFSAERLKGVDSTLKIQPAKLEDSAVYLCASCLFRGDTQYFGPGTRLTVL.

This rearrangement joins TRBV29-1 to TRBJ2-7, with 10 bases fitting TRBD2. Trimming took 3 bases from V and 3 from J; bases not matched to a gene: 2. The CDR3 spans 13 residues. Germline V gene data show CDR1 as SQVTM and CDR2 as ANQGSEA. In DNA, the CDR3 is TGCAGCGTTGATCTAGCGGGGGACTACGAGCAGTACTTC. This sequence encodes CSVDLAGDYEQYF.

Comment on this clonotype: Its ends do not fully match the called genes, so a read error is possible. V gene TRBV19 combines with J gene TRBJ2-3, with D possibly TRBD1 on 5 matching bases. The CDR3 runs to 16 residues. CDR1 is LNHDA, CDR2 SQIVND, per germline (reference sequence). The CDR3 loop reads CTSSRGRASNTDTQYF. CDR3 nucleotide sequence: TGTACCAGTAGTAGGGGCCGGGCGTCTAACACAGATACGCAGTATTTT. Based on the CDR3 plus reference TRBV19 and TRBJ2-3, the full variable domain is DGGITQSPKYLFRKEGQNVTLSCEQNLNHDAMYWYRQDPGQGLRLIYYSQIVNDFQKGDIAEGYSVSREKKESFPLTVTSAQKNPTAFYLCTSSRGRASNTDTQYFGPGTRLTVL.

This sequence joins TRBV6-1 and TRBJ1-5; TRBD1 matches at 7 bases. Unmatched junction bases numbered 4, after V lost 5 bases and J lost 3 bases. From germline, CDR1 is MNHNS and CDR2 SASEGT. CDR3 length: 14 amino acids. The CDR3 DNA follows: TGTGCCAGCAGTTTTGACAGGGCCAATCAGCCCCAGCATTTT. Translated, it gives CASSFDRANQPQHF.

The chain is built from TRBV19 and TRBJ1-5; TRBD1 matches at 8 bases. The CDR3 runs 15 residues. V shed 9 bases, J shed 5 bases, and the junction held 12 bases outside the gene matches. Germline V gene sequence: CDR1 LNHDA, CDR2 SQIVND (reference sequence). The CDR3 protein is CASSYRTGSDQPQHF. The CDR3 DNA reads TGTGCCAGCTCTTATAGGACAGGGTCGGATCAGCCCCAGCATTTT.

The CDR3 nucleotides are TGTGCCAGCGGTTCCTGGACTAGCGGGGGGACTAGCACAGATACGCAGTATTTT. Its protein product is CASGSWTSGGTSTDTQYF. The chain joins TRBV6-7 to TRBJ2-3, with 14 bases identical to TRBD2. TRBV6-7 is identified as an open reading frame with a role that is uncertain. The CDR3 is 18 amino acids. V shed 8 bases and J 0 bases; nucleotides not matched to a gene: 10.

This clonotype has more than one count but fewer than ten. CDR3: CASSPKEGDEQYF. The DNA for the CDR3 is TGTGCCAGCAGTCCTAAAGAGGGGGACGAGCAGTACTTC. The rearrangement joins TRBV27 to TRBJ2-7, with D possibly being TRBD1 (6 bases). V was cut by 5 bases and J by 5 bases, with 13 bases left in between. Germline V CDR1 and CDR2: MNHEY, SMNVEV (reference sequence). The CDR3 has 13 amino acids.

There are a few counts of this clonotype. This chain joins TRBV7-9 and TRBJ1-1; TRBD1 matches 8 bases. The CDR3 is 14 amino acids. Germline CDR1 SEHNR, CDR2 FQNEAQ (reference sequence). V was pared by 4 bases and J by 5 bases, with 6 bases of the junction left unmatched. The CDR3 loop reads CASSSGTGVTEAFF. CDR3 sequence (DNA): TGTGCCAGCAGCTCCGGGACAGGTGTTACTGAAGCTTTCTTT. The complete variable domain, with remaining parts taken from reference TRBV7-9 and TRBJ1-1, reads DTGVSQNPRHKITKRGQNVTFRCDPISEHNRLYWYRQTLGQGPEFLTYFQNEAQLEKSRLLSDRFSAERPKGSFSTLEIQRTEQGDSAMYLCASSSGTGVTEAFFGQGTRLTVV.

With respect to this clonotype: A much larger clone lies one base from this, so it may be a read error. The chain carries TRBV6-9 and TRBJ2-5; tentatively, D is TRBD2 (6 bases). The germline V gene encodes CDR1 MNHGY and CDR2 SVAAGI. The CDR3 loop spans 15 amino acids. The CDR3 sequence is CANSYIRDFQETQYF. The CDR3 nucleotides are TGTGCCAACAGTTACATCCGGGACTTCCAAGAGACCCAGTACTTC.

This clonotype was seen a handful of times. CDR3 amino acids: CAWEVAGTDTQYF. CDR3 nucleotides: TGTGCCTGGGAGGTAGCGGGCACAGATACGCAGTATTTT. V is TRBV30 and J is TRBJ2-3; maybe TRBD2 (6 bases). CDR3 size: 13 residues. Germline CDR1 GTSNPN, CDR2 SVGIG (reference sequence). The V and J ends lost 5 bases and 1 base respectively, with 10 bases between them.

This clonotype was counted at least ten times. This sequence joins TRBV28 and TRBJ1-2, with D hard to call. The CDR3 consists of 14 residues. V was shortened by 5 bases and J by 8 bases, with 18 bases between the two germline ends. CDR1 is MDHEN, CDR2 SYDVKM, per germline. The CDR3 sequence: CASSLPPPAGGYTF. Here the CDR3 DNA reads TGTGCCAGCAGTCTCCCGCCGCCGGCGGGAGGCTACACCTTC.

The J gene is TRBJ1-3, the V gene TRBV20-1, with D uncertain. V dropped 0 bases and J dropped 0 bases, with 9 bases sitting between them. This CDR3 is built from 15 residues. Germline CDR1 reads DFQATT; CDR2 reads SNEGSKA (reference sequence). CDR3 region: CSARDLRLSGNTIYF. The CDR3 region has the DNA TGCAGTGCTAGAGATTTACGGCTCTCTGGAAACACCATATATTTT.

The gene calls are TRBV11-2 and TRBJ1-2, with D unresolved. The germline gives CDR1 SGHAT, CDR2 FQNNGV. The CDR3 totals 13 residues. Trimming took off 7 bases at V and 3 bases at J, with 12 bases between the two ends. The CDR3 region is CASNNSPDYGYTF. Written as DNA, the CDR3 is TGTGCCAGCAACAATTCCCCGGACTATGGCTACACCTTC.

This clonotype was found many times. The chain recombines TRBV5-1 with TRBJ2-1; tentative D call: TRBD2 (5 bases). V lost 8 bases to trimming and J lost 4 bases, with 10 bases between them. This CDR3 region has 12 residues. Germline CDR1 is SGHRS and CDR2 is YFSETQ. The CDR3 DNA sequence: TGCGCCAGTTCACGGGATTACAATGAGCAGTTCTTC. It is translated as CASSRDYNEQFF.

The CDR3 spells CASSINFPGGSTDTQYF. The CDR3 DNA reads as TGTGCCAGTAGTATTAACTTTCCAGGGGGAAGCACAGATACGCAGTATTTT. The chain combines TRBV19 with TRBJ2-3; 7 bases fit TRBD1. The germline V gene encodes CDR1 LNHDA and CDR2 SQIVND (reference sequence). This CDR3 contains 17 residues. The V segment lost 3 bases and the J segment 0 bases; nucleotides outside the gene matches: 9.

The chain uses TRBV19 and TRBJ2-2; no reliable D call. The CDR3 length is 12 residues. V was trimmed by 8 bases and J by 4 bases, leaving 8 bases between them. Per the germline V gene, CDR1 is LNHDA and CDR2 is SQIVND (reference sequence). The CDR3: CASVRVTGELFF. The DNA for the CDR3 is TGTGCCAGTGTAAGGGTCACCGGGGAGCTGTTTTTT. The full variable domain, in which reference TRBV19 and TRBJ2-2 provide the parts outside the CDR3, is DGGITQSPKYLFRKEGQNVTLSCEQNLNHDAMYWYRQDPGQGLRLIYYSQIVNDFQKGDIAEGYSVSREKKESFPLTVTSAQKNPTAFYLCASVRVTGELFFGEGSRLTVL.

This clonotype was seen a few times. V gene TRBV5-6 combines with J gene TRBJ2-7; possible D gene TRBD2, 6 bases. Germline CDR1 and CDR2: SGHDT and YYEEEE. The V and J ends lost 4 bases and 3 bases respectively, with 17 bases between them. The CDR3 totals 15 residues. DNA of the CDR3: TGTGCCAGCAGCCGGGCGGGGCTGGGGATCTACGAGCAGTACTTC. As protein: CASSRAGLGIYEQYF.

This clonotype occurred a few times. This chain connects TRBV12-3 or TRBV12-4 to TRBJ2-7, with 12 bases that match TRBD1. The ends lost 5 bases at V and 5 bases at J; junction bases unmatched: 10. The CDR3 spans 16 residues. The CDR3 coding sequence is TGTGCCAGCAGTCAGCCGGGACAGGGGGCGGCTCACGAGCAGTACTTC. Translated, it gives CASSQPGQGAAHEQYF.

This clonotype was detected ten times or more. The V gene is TRBV30, the J gene TRBJ1-1; 8 positions match TRBD1. The germline V gene has CDR1 GTSNPN and CDR2 SVGIG (reference sequence). There are 14 residues in the CDR3. V gave up 1 base and J gave up 2 bases; unmatched junction bases: 3. The CDR3 here is CAWSARGPNTEAFF. The CDR3, as DNA: TGTGCCTGGAGTGCCAGGGGGCCAAACACTGAAGCTTTCTTT.

This clonotype has a handful of counts. V usage is TRBV10-2 and J usage is TRBJ2-7; TRBD2 is a possible D gene (6 bases). The germline V gene has CDR1 WSHSY and CDR2 SAAADI. V was trimmed by 4 bases and J by 0 bases, leaving 16 bases between them. The length of the CDR3 is 16 residues. As DNA, the CDR3 is TGCGCCAGCAGTGGGTGGGGACGGGAGAGCTCCTACGAGCAGTACTTC. This codes for CASSGWGRESSYEQYF.

This clonotype was picked up many times. This rearrangement joins TRBV7-2 to TRBJ2-1; TRBD2 matches 10 bases. Germline CDR1 SGHTA, CDR2 FQGNSA. The CDR3 totals 15 residues. V dropped 9 bases and J dropped 6; count of bases not matched to a gene: 11. The CDR3 protein is CASILPQREGNEQFF. The CDR3 DNA reads TGTGCCAGTATACTACCCCAGCGGGAGGGCAATGAGCAGTTCTTC.

V gene TRBV12-3 or TRBV12-4 combines with J gene TRBJ1-1; no clear D. The CDR3 consists of 14 residues. V was cut by 2 bases and J by 6 bases, with 13 bases left in between. CDR3 amino acids: CASSLFGVSAEAFF. As DNA, the CDR3 is TGTGCCAGCAGTTTATTCGGGGTGAGTGCTGAAGCTTTCTTT.

V gene TRBV20-1 combines with J gene TRBJ2-5, with 7 bases identical to TRBD2. Per germline, CDR1 DFQATT and CDR2 SNEGSKA (reference sequence). The CDR3 spans 13 residues. With V trimmed by 1 base and J by 5 bases, 4 bases remained unmatched. DNA for the CDR3: TGCAGTGCTAGAGCGACTAGCTTTGAGACCCAGTACTTC. Translated, it gives CSARATSFETQYF.

This clonotype has only a few counts. The chain joins TRBV13 to TRBJ2-3; 14 bases line up with TRBD2. The V gene end was trimmed by 1 base and the J gene end by 1 base; junction bases not matched to a gene: 10. Per germline, CDR1 PRHDT and CDR2 FYEKMQ (reference sequence). The CDR3 is 20 residues long. CDR3 nucleotides: TGTGCCAGCAGCTTAGAGGGTTCGGGACTAGCGGGGGTGCGCACAGATACGCAGTATTTT. This codes for CASSLEGSGLAGVRTDTQYF.